This T cell receptor beta chain was obtained from a study of cytomegalovirus exposure and HLA in healthy donors. Broader study findings: Most TCRs appeared rarely, but some public TCRs recurred in many donors. According to a subsequent analysis, TCR clusters from the first cohort were inclined to appear together in the 90 to 150 validation repertoires.

Repertoires were generated with immunoSEQ multiplex PCR, while TCRdb's copy carries only in-frame clones and drops some. This repertoire shows 120,000 or so clones, approximately 89% found once; its top ten account for about 2%. As regards this clone: What it binds is unknown.

After removal of 2 bases from V and 8 bases from J, the junction contained 4 bases not matched to a gene. CDR3 length: 15 amino acids. CDR1 and CDR2 from the germline V gene are MGHDK and SYGVNS. The sample comprised PBMCs. The TCR originated in a woman between 18 and 29 years old in good health and CMV-seronegative. The V and J genes are TRBV25-1 and TRBJ2-1; 12 bases are a match to TRBD1. CDR3 protein: CASSEGTGGSYEQFF. Written as DNA, the CDR3 is TGTGCCAGCAGTGAAGGGACAGGGGGCAGCTATGAGCAGTTCTTC.